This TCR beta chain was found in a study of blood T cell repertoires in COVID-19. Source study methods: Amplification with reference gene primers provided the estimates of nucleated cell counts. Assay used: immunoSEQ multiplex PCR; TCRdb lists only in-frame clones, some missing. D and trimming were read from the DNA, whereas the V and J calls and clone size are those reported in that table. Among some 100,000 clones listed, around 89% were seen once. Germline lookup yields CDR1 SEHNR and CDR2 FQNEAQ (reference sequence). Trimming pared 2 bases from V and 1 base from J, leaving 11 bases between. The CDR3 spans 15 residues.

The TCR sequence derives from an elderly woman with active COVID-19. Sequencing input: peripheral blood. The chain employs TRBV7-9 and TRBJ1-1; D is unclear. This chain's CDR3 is CASSLPPGPNTEAFF. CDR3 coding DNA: TGTGCCAGCAGCTTACCGCCGGGTCCGAACACTGAAGCTTTCTTT.